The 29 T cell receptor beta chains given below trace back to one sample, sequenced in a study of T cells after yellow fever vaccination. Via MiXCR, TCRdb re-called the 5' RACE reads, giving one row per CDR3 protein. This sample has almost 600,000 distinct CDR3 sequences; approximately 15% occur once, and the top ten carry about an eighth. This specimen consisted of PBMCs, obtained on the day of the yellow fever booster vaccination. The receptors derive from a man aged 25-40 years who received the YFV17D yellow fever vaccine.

CDR3 loop: CSVDTGKDTQYF. The CDR3 DNA reads TGCAGCGTTGATACAGGCAAGGATACGCAGTATTTT. The chain couples TRBV29-1 to TRBJ2-3; D perhaps matches TRBD1 (5 bases). The length of the CDR3 is 12 residues. V shed 3 bases and J shed 6 bases, with 10 bases lying between them. CDR1 SQVTM and CDR2 ANQGSEA come from the germline V gene.

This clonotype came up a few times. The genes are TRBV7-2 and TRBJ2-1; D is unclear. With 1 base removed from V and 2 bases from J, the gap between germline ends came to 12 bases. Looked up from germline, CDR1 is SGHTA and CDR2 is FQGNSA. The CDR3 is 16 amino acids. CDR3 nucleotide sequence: TGTGCCAGCAGCTTAGGCTCCAGCGTCGCCTACAATGAGCAGTTCTTC. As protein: CASSLGSSVAYNEQFF.

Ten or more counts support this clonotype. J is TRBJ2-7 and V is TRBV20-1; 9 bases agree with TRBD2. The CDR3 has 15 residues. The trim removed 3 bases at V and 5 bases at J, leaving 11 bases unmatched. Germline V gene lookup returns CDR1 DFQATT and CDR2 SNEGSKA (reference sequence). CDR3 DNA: TGCAGTGCTAGCAGAGGTCTAGCGGGACTCAACGAGCAGTACTTC. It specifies CSASRGLAGLNEQYF.

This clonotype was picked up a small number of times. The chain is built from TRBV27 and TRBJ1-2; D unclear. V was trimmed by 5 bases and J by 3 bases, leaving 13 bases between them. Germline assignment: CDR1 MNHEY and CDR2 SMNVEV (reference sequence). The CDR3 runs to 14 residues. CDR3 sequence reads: CASSPTPGDYGYTF. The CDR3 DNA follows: TGTGCCAGCAGTCCGACGCCTGGGGACTATGGCTACACCTTC.

CDR3 amino acids: CASSSFINEQFF. The CDR3 DNA reads TGTGCCAGCAGCTCGTTTATAAATGAGCAGTTCTTC. The rearrangement links TRBV7-9 to TRBJ2-1; D is unclear. Germline-derived CDR1 and CDR2 are SEHNR and FQNEAQ (reference sequence). Trimming cost V 4 bases and J 7 bases, with 8 bases left between them. CDR3 size: 12 residues.

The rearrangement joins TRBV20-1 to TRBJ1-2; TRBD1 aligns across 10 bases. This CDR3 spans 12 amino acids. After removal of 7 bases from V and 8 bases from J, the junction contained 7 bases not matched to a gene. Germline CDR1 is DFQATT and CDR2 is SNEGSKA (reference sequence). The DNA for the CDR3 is TGCAGTGAAAGACAGGGGGCTATGGGCTACACCTTC. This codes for CSERQGAMGYTF.

CDR3 in DNA: TGCAGCGTTGAAGATCGGGACAGGGCTACCTACGAGCAGTACTTC. Its translation: CSVEDRDRATYEQYF. The V and J genes are TRBV29-1 and TRBJ2-7; 9 bases fit TRBD1. The CDR3 sequence is 15 residues long. In germline, CDR1 is SQVTM, CDR2 ANQGSEA. The V segment lost 0 bases and the J segment 2 bases; nucleotides outside the gene matches: 5.

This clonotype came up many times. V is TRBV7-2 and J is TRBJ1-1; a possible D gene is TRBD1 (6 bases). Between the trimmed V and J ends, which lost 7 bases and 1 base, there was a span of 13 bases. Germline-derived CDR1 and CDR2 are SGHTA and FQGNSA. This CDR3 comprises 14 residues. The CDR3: CASIPSRGNTEAFF. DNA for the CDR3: TGTGCCAGCATCCCAAGCAGGGGGAACACTGAAGCTTTCTTT.

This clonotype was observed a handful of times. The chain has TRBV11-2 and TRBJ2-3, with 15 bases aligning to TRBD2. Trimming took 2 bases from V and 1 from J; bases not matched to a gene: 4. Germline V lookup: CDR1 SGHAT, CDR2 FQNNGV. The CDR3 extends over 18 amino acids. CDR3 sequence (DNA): TGTGCCAGCAGCTTATATGGACTAGCGGGAGGGCGCACAGATACGCAGTATTTT. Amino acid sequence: CASSLYGLAGGRTDTQYF. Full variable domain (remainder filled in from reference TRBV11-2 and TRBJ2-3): EAGVAQSPRYKIIEKRQSVAFWCNPISGHATLYWYQQILGQGPKLLIQFQNNGVVDDSQLPKDRFSAERLKGVDSTLKIQPAKLEDSAVYLCASSLYGLAGGRTDTQYFGPGTRLTVL.

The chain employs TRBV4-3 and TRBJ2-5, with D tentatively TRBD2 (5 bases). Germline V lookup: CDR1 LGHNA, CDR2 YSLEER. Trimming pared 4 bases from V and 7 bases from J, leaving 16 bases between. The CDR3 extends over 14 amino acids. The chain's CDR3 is CASSPWESTRTQYF. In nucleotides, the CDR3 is TGCGCCAGCAGCCCATGGGAGTCTACGCGGACCCAGTACTTC.

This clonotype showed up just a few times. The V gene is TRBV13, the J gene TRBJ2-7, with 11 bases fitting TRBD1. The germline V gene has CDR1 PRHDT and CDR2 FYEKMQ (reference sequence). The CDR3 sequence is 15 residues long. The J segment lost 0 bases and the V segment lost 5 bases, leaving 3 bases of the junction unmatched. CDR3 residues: CASSRTGGSSYEQYF. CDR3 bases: TGTGCCAGCAGCCGGACAGGGGGCAGCTCCTACGAGCAGTACTTC. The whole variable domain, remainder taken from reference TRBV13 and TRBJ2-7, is AAGVIQSPRHLIKEKRETATLKCYPIPRHDTVYWYQQGPGQDPQFLISFYEKMQSDKGSIPDRFSAQQFSDYHSELNMSSLELGDSALYFCASSRTGGSSYEQYFGPGTRLTVT.

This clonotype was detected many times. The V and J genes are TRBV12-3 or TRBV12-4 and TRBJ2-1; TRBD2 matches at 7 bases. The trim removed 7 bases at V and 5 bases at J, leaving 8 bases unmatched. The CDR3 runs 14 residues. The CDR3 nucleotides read TGTGCCAGCATCCGCGGACTAGATCACAATGAGCAGTTCTTC. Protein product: CASIRGLDHNEQFF.

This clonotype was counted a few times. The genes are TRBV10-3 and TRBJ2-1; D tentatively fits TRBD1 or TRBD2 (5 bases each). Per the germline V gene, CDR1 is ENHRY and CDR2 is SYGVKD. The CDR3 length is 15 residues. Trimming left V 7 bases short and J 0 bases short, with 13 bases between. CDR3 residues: CAITPGPSSYNEQFF. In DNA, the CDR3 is TGTGCCATCACCCCGGGACCGAGCTCCTACAATGAGCAGTTCTTC.

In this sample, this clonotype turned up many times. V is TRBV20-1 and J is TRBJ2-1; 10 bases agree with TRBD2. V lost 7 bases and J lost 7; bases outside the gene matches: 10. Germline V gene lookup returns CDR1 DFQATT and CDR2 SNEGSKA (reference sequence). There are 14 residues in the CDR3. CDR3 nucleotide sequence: TGCAGTGTCCAACCACCGGGACTAGCGAATGAGCAGTTCTTC. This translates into CSVQPPGLANEQFF.

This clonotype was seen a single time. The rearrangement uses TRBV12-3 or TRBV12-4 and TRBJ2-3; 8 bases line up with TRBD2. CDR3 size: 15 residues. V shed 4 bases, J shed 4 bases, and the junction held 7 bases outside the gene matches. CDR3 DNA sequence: TGTGCCAGCAGTTCCTCTAGCGGGCTTCCAGATACGCAGTATTTT. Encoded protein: CASSSSSGLPDTQYF.

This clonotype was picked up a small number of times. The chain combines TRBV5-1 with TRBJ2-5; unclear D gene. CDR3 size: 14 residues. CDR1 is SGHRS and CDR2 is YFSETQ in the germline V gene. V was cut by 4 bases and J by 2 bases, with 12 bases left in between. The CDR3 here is CASSALPTQETQYF. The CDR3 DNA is TGCGCCAGCAGCGCGCTGCCGACACAAGAGACCCAGTACTTC.

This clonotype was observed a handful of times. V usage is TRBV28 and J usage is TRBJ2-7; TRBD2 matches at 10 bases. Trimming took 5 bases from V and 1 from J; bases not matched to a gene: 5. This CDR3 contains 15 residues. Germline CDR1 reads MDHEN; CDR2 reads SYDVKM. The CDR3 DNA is TGTGCCAGCAGTCCTTGGACTAGCGGTTCCTACGAGCAGTACTTC. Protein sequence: CASSPWTSGSYEQYF.

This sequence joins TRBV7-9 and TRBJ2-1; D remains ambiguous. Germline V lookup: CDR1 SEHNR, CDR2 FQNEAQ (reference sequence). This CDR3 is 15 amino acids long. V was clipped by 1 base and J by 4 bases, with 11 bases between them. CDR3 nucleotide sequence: TGTGCCAGCAGCTTAGGGGGTCTGAGGTACAATGAGCAGTTCTTC. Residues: CASSLGGLRYNEQFF.

CDR3 sequence reads: CASSSYRRGRTNSPLHF. Written as DNA, the CDR3 is TGTGCCAGCAGCTCCTACCGGAGGGGTAGAACAAATTCACCCCTCCACTTT. The rearrangement uses TRBV7-2 and TRBJ1-6; D might be TRBD1 (5 bases). The CDR3 contains 17 residues. Germline values: CDR1 SGHTA, CDR2 FQGNSA. V dropped 4 bases and J dropped 7 bases, with 20 bases sitting between them.

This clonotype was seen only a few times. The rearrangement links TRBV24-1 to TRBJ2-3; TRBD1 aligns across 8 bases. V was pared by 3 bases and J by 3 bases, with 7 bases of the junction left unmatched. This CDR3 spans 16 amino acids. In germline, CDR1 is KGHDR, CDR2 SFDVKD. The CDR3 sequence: CATSDPGQEGTDTQYF. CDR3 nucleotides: TGTGCCACCAGTGATCCGGGACAGGAGGGGACAGATACGCAGTATTTT.

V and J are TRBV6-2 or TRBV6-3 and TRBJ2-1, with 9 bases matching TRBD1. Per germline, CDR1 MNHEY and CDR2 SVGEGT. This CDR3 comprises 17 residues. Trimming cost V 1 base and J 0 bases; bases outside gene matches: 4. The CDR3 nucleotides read TGTGCCAGCAGTTACTTGGGGACAGGGAGCTCCTACAATGAGCAGTTCTTC. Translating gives CASSYLGTGSSYNEQFF.

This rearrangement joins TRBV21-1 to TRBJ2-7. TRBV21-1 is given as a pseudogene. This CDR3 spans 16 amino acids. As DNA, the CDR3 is TGTGCCAGCACCGACGTTGGACTAGCGAGACTCTACGAGCAGTACTTC. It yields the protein CASTDVGLARLYEQYF.

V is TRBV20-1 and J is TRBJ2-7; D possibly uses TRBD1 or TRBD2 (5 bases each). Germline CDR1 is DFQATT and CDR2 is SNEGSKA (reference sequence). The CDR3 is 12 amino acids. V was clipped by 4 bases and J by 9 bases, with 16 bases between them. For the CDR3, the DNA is TGCAGTGCTATAGGAGAGGGGTTGCGGCAGTACTTC. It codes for CSAIGEGLRQYF.

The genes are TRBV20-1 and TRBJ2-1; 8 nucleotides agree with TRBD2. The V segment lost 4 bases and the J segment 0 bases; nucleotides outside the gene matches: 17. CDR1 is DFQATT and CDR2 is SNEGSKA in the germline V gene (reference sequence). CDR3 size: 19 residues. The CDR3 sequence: CSAISKPIAGKSSYNEQFF. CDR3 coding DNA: TGCAGTGCTATTTCCAAACCGATAGCGGGAAAGAGCTCCTACAATGAGCAGTTCTTC.

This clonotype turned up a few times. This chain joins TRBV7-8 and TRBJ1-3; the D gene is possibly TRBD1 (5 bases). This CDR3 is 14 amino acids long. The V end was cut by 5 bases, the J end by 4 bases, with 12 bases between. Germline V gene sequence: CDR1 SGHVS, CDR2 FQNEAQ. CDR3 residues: CASSPTGRGNTIYF. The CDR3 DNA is TGTGCCAGCAGCCCCACAGGCCGGGGAAACACCATATATTTT.

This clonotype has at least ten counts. The CDR3 region has the DNA TGTGCCAGCAGCATCAGCGGGAGGGCCTACACCGGGGAGCTGTTTTTT. Amino acids: CASSISGRAYTGELFF. This chain joins TRBV7-9 and TRBJ2-2, with TRBD2 matching over 10 bases. V trimming: 5 bases; J trimming: 3 bases; junction bases outside the gene matches: 6. The CDR3 is made up of 16 amino acids. In germline, CDR1 is SEHNR, CDR2 FQNEAQ (reference sequence).

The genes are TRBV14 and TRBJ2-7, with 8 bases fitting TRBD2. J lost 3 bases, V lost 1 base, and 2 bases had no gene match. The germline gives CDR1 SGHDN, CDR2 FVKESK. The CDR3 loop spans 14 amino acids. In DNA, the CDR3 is TGTGCCAGCAGCCAAGGAGCGGGGGACTACGAGCAGTACTTC. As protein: CASSQGAGDYEQYF.

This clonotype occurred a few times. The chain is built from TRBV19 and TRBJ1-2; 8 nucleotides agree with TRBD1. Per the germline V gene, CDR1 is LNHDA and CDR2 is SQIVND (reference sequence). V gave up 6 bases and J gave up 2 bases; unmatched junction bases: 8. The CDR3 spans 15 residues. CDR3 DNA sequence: TGTGCCAGTAGGATGGACAGGGACTGGAACTATGGCTACACCTTC. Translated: CASRMDRDWNYGYTF.

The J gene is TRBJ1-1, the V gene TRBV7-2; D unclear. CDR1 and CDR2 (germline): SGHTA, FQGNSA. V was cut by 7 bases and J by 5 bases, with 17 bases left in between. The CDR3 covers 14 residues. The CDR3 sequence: CASIVDLIGTEAFF. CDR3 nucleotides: TGTGCCAGCATCGTGGACCTTATCGGGACTGAAGCTTTCTTT.